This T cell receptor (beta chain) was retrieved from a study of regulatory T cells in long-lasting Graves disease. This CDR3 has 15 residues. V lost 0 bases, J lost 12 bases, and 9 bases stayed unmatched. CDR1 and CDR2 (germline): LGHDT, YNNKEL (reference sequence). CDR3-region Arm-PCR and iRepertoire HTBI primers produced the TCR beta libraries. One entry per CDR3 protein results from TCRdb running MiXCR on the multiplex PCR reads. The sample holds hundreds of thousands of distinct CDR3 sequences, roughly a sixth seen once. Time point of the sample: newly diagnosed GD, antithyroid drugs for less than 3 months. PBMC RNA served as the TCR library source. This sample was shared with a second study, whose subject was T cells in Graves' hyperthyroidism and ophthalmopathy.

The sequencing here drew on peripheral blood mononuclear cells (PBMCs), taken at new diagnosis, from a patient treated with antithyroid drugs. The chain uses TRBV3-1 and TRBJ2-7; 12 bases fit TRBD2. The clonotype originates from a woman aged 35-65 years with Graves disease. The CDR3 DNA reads TGTGCCAGCAGCCAAGACGGCCTAGCGGGGGGGCAACGGTACTTC. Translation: CASSQDGLAGGQRYF.